Presented here are 9 T cell receptor beta chains from one specimen sequenced in a study of OX40 agonist ivuxolimab in advanced cancers. TCRdb's table, derived via immunoSEQ multiplex PCR, lists solely in-frame clones and lacks some. Here the sample spans about 33,000 clones, approximately 90% being singletons. Sequenced material: CD4+ or CD8+ T cells sorted from blood, taken in a trial of the OX40 agonist ivuxolimab. Receptor source: an adult with an advanced solid tumor such as melanoma, head and neck, liver or kidney cancer.

This clone appeared a single time. This chain connects TRBV12-5 to TRBJ1-2; 10 bases agree with TRBD1. This CDR3 spans 15 amino acids. Trimming at V came to 6 bases and at J to 5 bases, leaving 9 bases not matched to a gene. Germline V gene sequence: CDR1 LGHNT, CDR2 FRNRAP. The CDR3 sequence is CASGRWDRGPYGYTF. The CDR3, as DNA: TGTGCTAGTGGCAGATGGGACAGGGGCCCTTATGGCTACACCTTC.

In this sample, this clone turned up a few times. The rearrangement uses TRBV14 and TRBJ1-1; D not certain. The V and J ends lost 5 bases and 0 bases respectively, with 7 bases between them. This CDR3 spans 13 amino acids. CDR1 is SGHDN and CDR2 is FVKESK in the germline V gene. The DNA for the CDR3 is TGTGCCAGCAGCAACAACATGAACACTGAAGCTTTCTTT. It specifies CASSNNMNTEAFF.

This clone was counted a single time. The rearrangement joins TRBV4-2 to TRBJ2-2; a weak D match, TRBD2 (6 bases). V lost 3 bases and J lost 3, with 11 bases in between. Germline-derived CDR1 and CDR2 are LGHNA and YNFKEQ. The CDR3 has 15 amino acids. The CDR3 here is CASSQTSSDTGELFF. The DNA for the CDR3 is TGTGCCAGCAGCCAGACTAGTTCCGACACCGGGGAGCTGTTTTTT.

This clone was picked up one time. The CDR3 is CASRGTGSSYEQYF. The CDR3 DNA reads as TGTGCCAGCAGAGGGACAGGGAGCTCCTACGAGCAGTACTTC. The chain recombines TRBV28 with TRBJ2-7; the match to TRBD1 covers 9 bases. Germline V CDR1 and CDR2: MDHEN, SYDVKM. CDR3 length: 14 residues. Trimming took 6 bases from V and 0 from J; bases not matched to a gene: 3.

The genes are TRBV10-3 and TRBJ2-1, with 13 bases lining up with TRBD2. The CDR3 sequence is 18 residues long. Looked up from germline, CDR1 is ENHRY and CDR2 is SYGVKD. Trimming cost V 0 bases and J 7 bases; bases outside gene matches: 9. CDR3 amino acids: CAISESGTSGRARNEQFF. In nucleotides, the CDR3 is TGTGCCATCAGTGAGTCGGGAACTAGCGGGAGGGCCCGGAATGAGCAGTTCTTC.

The rearrangement uses TRBV7-2 and TRBJ2-5; weak D call: TRBD2 (6 bases). Per germline, CDR1 SGHTA and CDR2 FQGNSA. Trimming left V 2 bases short and J 5 bases short, with 9 bases between. The CDR3 is made up of 13 amino acids. The CDR3 is CASSLSLAETQYF. CDR3 in DNA: TGTGCCAGCAGCTTAAGTCTAGCGGAGACCCAGTACTTC.

The rearrangement uses TRBV5-8 and TRBJ1-1; TRBD1 aligns across 8 bases. With 0 bases clipped from V and 7 bases from J, the junction kept 5 bases outside the gene matches. In germline, CDR1 is SGHTS, CDR2 YDEGEE. The CDR3 is 14 amino acids. DNA of the CDR3: TGTGCCAGCAGCTTGGCCCTCACAGGGGGTGAAGCTTTCTTT. Translation gives CASSLALTGGEAFF.

This clone was picked up a small number of times. The rearrangement joins TRBV30 to TRBJ1-1; no clear D gene. Trimming took 2 bases from V and 2 from J, leaving 9 bases between them. Looked up from germline, CDR1 is GTSNPN and CDR2 is SVGIG (reference sequence). This CDR3 region has 13 residues. CDR3 protein: CAWSLTDNTEAFF. CDR3 coding DNA: TGTGCCTGGAGTCTGACGGACAACACTGAAGCTTTCTTT.

The rearrangement uses TRBV5-4 and TRBJ2-2; D not certain. The CDR3 runs to 13 residues. In germline, CDR1 is SGHNT, CDR2 YYREEE (reference sequence). The V gene lost 0 bases and the J gene lost 4 bases, with 4 bases spanning the gap. CDR3 nucleotides: TGTGCCAGCAGCTTGGGGAGCACCGGGGAGCTGTTTTTT. This codes for CASSLGSTGELFF.